The rows below give T cell receptor beta chains drawn from one sample of a study of blood T cell repertoires in COVID-19. Sequenced by immunoSEQ multiplex PCR; TCRdb stores in-frame clones only, minus some. Of about 73,000 clones in the sample, approximately 88% were seen once. Input material: peripheral blood. Every receptor here comes from a man older than 75 with active or convalescent COVID-19. CDR3s include the opening cysteine and the closing phenylalanine or tryptophan. A D gene is named only where the DNA matches it firmly. For some rows the clone size is stated as once, few or many, or as a class when expanded; others skip it.

D gene	V gene	clone size	J gene	CDR3 protein	CDR3 DNA
TRBD1	TRBV5-1	.	TRBJ2-5	CASSGTGPQETQYF	TGCGCCAGCAGCGGGACAGGGCCCCAAGAGACCCAGTACTTC
.	TRBV7-6	.	TRBJ2-3	CASSYTPTDTQYF	TGTGCCAGCAGCTACACCCCCACAGATACGCAGTATTTT
.	TRBV2	.	TRBJ2-6	CASSELAGWAGANVLTF	TGTGCCAGCAGTGAATTGGCAGGGTGGGCTGGGGCCAACGTCCTGACTTTC
TRBD2	TRBV5-1	few	TRBJ2-2	CASSQGGTGELFF	TGCGCCAGCAGCCAGGGAGGGACTGGGGAGCTGTTTTTT
.	TRBV29-1	few	TRBJ1-2	CSVGLEGLRGYGYTF	TGCAGCGTGGGACTGGAGGGGTTGAGGGGCTATGGCTACACCTTC
TRBD1	TRBV2	.	TRBJ1-1	CASSRDSSVEAFF	TGTGCCAGCAGTCGGGACAGCAGCGTTGAAGCTTTCTTT
.	TRBV5-8	.	TRBJ2-7	CASSRGDGYEQYF	TGTGCCAGCAGCCGAGGAGACGGGTACGAGCAGTACTTC
TRBD1	TRBV3-1/TRBV3-2	.	TRBJ1-5	CASSPDRGPLGPQHF	TGTGCCAGCAGCCCGGACAGGGGCCCGTTAGGGCCCCAGCATTTT
.	TRBV28	.	TRBJ2-5	CASSLGGRTSSGETQYF	TGTGCCAGCAGTTTGGGGGGACGGACCTCTTCGGGGGAGACCCAGTACTTC
TRBD2	TRBV5-5	.	TRBJ2-1	CASSLVGLAYNEQFF	TGTGCCAGCAGCTTGGTAGGACTAGCCTACAATGAGCAGTTCTTC
TRBD2	TRBV27	.	TRBJ2-3	CASLSGGAGDTQYF	TGTGCCAGTCTGAGCGGGGGGGCGGGAGATACGCAGTATTTT